Following are 5 T cell receptor beta chains from one sample sequenced in a study of cytomegalovirus exposure and HLA in healthy donors (dated by TCRdb to the late 2010s). Libraries came from the immunoSEQ multiplex PCR assay. For the multiplex PCR, a mixture combining 60 forward primers for TCR Vbeta segments and 13 reverse primers for TCR Jbeta segments was used. This immuneACCESS table, as held by TCRdb, lists in-frame sequences with V and J called but not all clones. Of the missing ones, under half trace to an unresolved V gene in checked studies; the others have no known cause. Within this sample are roughly 61,000 clones, with about 89% of them counted one time only. The biggest ten clones account for approximately 1.5% of the sample. The specimen sequenced was PBMCs. Receptors were obtained from a young man in good health and CMV-seropositive.

The rearrangement joins TRBV6-1 to TRBJ2-1, with a possible D match to TRBD2 (6 bases). V shed 7 bases and J shed 6 bases, with 16 bases lying between them. CDR3 length equals 14 residues. The germline CDR1 and CDR2 sequences are MNHNS and SASEGT. In DNA form, the CDR3 reads TGTGCCAGCAATATTGGCGGGACGGGCAATGAGCAGTTCTTC. Protein: CASNIGGTGNEQFF.

The chain couples TRBV13 to TRBJ2-2; 9 nucleotides match TRBD2. Germline loops: CDR1 PRHDT, CDR2 FYEKMQ (reference sequence). Trimming cost V 0 bases and J 6 bases; bases outside gene matches: 5. The CDR3 is 16 amino acids. The CDR3 DNA reads TGTGCCAGCAGCTTAGGTCTAGCGGGATTCGCCGGGGAGCTGTTTTTT. Protein sequence: CASSLGLAGFAGELFF.

The rearrangement uses TRBV4-1 and TRBJ2-3, with 10 bases lining up with TRBD1. CDR3 length equals 16 residues. Germline CDR1 is MGHRA and CDR2 is YSYEKL. V shed 3 bases and J 3 bases; nucleotides not matched to a gene: 6. The DNA of the CDR3 is TGCGCCAGCAGCCACATCGGGACAGGGGAAACAGATACGCAGTATTTT. It is translated as CASSHIGTGETDTQYF.

The rearrangement links TRBV28 to TRBJ1-3; D might be TRBD1 (5 bases). CDR1 MDHEN and CDR2 SYDVKM come from the germline V gene. This CDR3 region has 13 residues. V was cut by 6 bases and J by 1 base, with 7 bases left in between. The CDR3 DNA reads as TGTGCCAGCAGGGACACATCTGGAAACACCATATATTTT. Protein sequence: CASRDTSGNTIYF.

The V call is TRBV6-1, the J call TRBJ2-2; TRBD1 matches at 8 bases. After removal of 4 bases from V and 2 bases from J, the junction contained 6 bases not matched to a gene. In germline, CDR1 is MNHNS, CDR2 SASEGT. The CDR3 sequence is 16 residues long. The CDR3 is CASSAPGQGNTGELFF. CDR3 DNA: TGTGCCAGCAGTGCCCCCGGACAGGGAAACACCGGGGAGCTGTTTTTT.